Sequencing of this T cell receptor beta chain was carried out in a study of blood T cells in healthy people across ages. This clonotype turned up a few times. Samples each had at least 5.5 micrograms of total RNA extracted. CDR1 is LGHNT and CDR2 is FRNRAP in the germline V gene. Trimming removed 3 bases from V and 0 bases from J; junction bases left unmatched: 4. The CDR3 spans 16 residues. PCR was performed a second time for about 7 to 12 cycles using a sample-barcoded 5' primer and a J-beta primer mix. TCRdb re-derived calls from the 5' RACE reads in MiXCR, one entry per CDR3 protein. In the table there are about 760,000 distinct CDR3 sequences, roughly 25% of which are singletons. The same sample was also studied in work on T cells of mothers and their children.

The sequence was obtained from a boy aged 5 to 17 in good health. This rearrangement joins TRBV12-5 to TRBJ2-5, with 10 bases aligning to TRBD2. The source material was blood. CDR3 region: CASGFSTSGDQETQYF. The CDR3 DNA sequence: TGTGCTAGTGGTTTTTCAACTAGCGGGGACCAAGAGACCCAGTACTTC.